Listed here are 15 T cell receptor beta chains from one sample, sequenced in a study of shared clonotypes between healthy human individuals. Data came from immunoSEQ multiplex PCR; TCRdb stores just in-frame clones and leaves some out. The profile shows 2 million to 2.5 million clones, roughly 95% of them singletons. The specimen sequenced was naive CD4+ T cells sorted from blood. This sample's subset: CD45RA+ positively selected. The origin of the receptors is a young man in good health.

This chain connects TRBV28 to TRBJ2-5; D not resolved. Germline CDR1 is MDHEN and CDR2 is SYDVKM. V lost 4 bases to trimming and J lost 7 bases, with 13 bases between them. The CDR3 has 13 residues. CDR3 sequence reads: CASSSLTPGTQYF. CDR3 in DNA: TGTGCCAGCAGTTCTCTTACACCGGGGACCCAGTACTTC.

The chain uses TRBV7-9 and TRBJ2-7; D gene unclear. The CDR3 sequence is 13 residues long. Looked up from germline, CDR1 is SEHNR and CDR2 is FQNEAQ (reference sequence). The V and J ends lost 8 bases and 4 bases respectively, with 15 bases between them. CDR3 nucleotides: TGTGCCAGCGATCTAAGTCTTGGGTACGAGCAGTACTTC. Translated, it gives CASDLSLGYEQYF.

CDR3 DNA: TGTGCCAGTAACTCCCAAGGAGCCGTTGGTTACGAGCAGTACTTC. It codes for CASNSQGAVGYEQYF. The chain combines TRBV2 with TRBJ2-7, with D hard to call. The V end was cut by 9 bases, the J end by 4 bases, with 22 bases between. The CDR3 covers 15 residues. Germline CDR1 SNHLY, CDR2 FYNNEI.

The V call is TRBV7-9, the J call TRBJ1-6; the D gene is possibly TRBD1 (6 bases). V dropped 0 bases and J dropped 5 bases, with 11 bases sitting between them. Germline CDR1 is SEHNR and CDR2 is FQNEAQ (reference sequence). The CDR3 length is 16 residues. As DNA, the CDR3 is TGTGCCAGCAGCTTAGCGCTCCAGGGGAATAATTCACCCCTCCACTTT. Translation gives CASSLALQGNNSPLHF. The whole variable domain, remainder taken from reference TRBV7-9 and TRBJ1-6, is DTGVSQNPRHKITKRGQNVTFRCDPISEHNRLYWYRQTLGQGPEFLTYFQNEAQLEKSRLLSDRFSAERPKGSFSTLEIQRTEQGDSAMYLCASSLALQGNNSPLHFGNGTRLTVT.

The rearrangement joins TRBV5-6 to TRBJ1-1; 10 positions match TRBD1. V lost 4 bases, J lost 0 bases, and 6 bases stayed unmatched. The CDR3 runs to 16 residues. Germline V CDR1 and CDR2: SGHDT, YYEEEE. This chain's CDR3 is CASSTGTGALNTEAFF. The CDR3 region has the DNA TGTGCCAGCAGCACAGGGACAGGGGCTCTGAACACTGAAGCTTTCTTT.

This CDR3 is CASSRGTQGNEQYF. As DNA, the CDR3 is TGTGCCAGCTCACGGGGGACACAGGGTAACGAGCAGTACTTC. V is TRBV18 and J is TRBJ2-7; D may be TRBD1 (6 bases). Germline CDR1 KGHSH, CDR2 LQKENI. V lost 4 bases, J lost 5 bases, and 15 bases lay in between. This CDR3 comprises 14 residues.

With regard to this clone: The same CDR3 can be traced to other DNA sequences in this sample. The chain links TRBV5-1 to TRBJ2-7, with no clear D. The CDR3 has 14 residues. The V end was cut by 4 bases, the J end by 0 bases, with 11 bases between. The germline V gene has CDR1 SGHRS and CDR2 YFSETQ. The chain's CDR3 is CASSPGGASYEQYF. DNA of the CDR3: TGCGCCAGCAGCCCGGGTGGTGCCTCCTACGAGCAGTACTTC.

Concerning this clone itself: Different DNA sequences within this sample yield the same CDR3. The rearrangement joins TRBV19 to TRBJ2-7; 7 bases map to TRBD1. The CDR3 is 14 amino acids. Germline V CDR1 and CDR2: LNHDA, SQIVND (reference sequence). V trimming: 5 bases; J trimming: 2 bases; junction bases outside the gene matches: 6. The CDR3 nucleotides are TGTGCCAGTAGTGACGACAGGGCTACCTACGAGCAGTACTTC. Amino acids: CASSDDRATYEQYF. The full variable domain, in which reference TRBV19 and TRBJ2-7 provide the parts outside the CDR3, is DGGITQSPKYLFRKEGQNVTLSCEQNLNHDAMYWYRQDPGQGLRLIYYSQIVNDFQKGDIAEGYSVSREKKESFPLTVTSAQKNPTAFYLCASSDDRATYEQYFGPGTRLTVT.

The V call is TRBV12-5, the J call TRBJ2-2; 8 bases map to TRBD2. There are 15 residues in the CDR3. Germline loops: CDR1 LGHNT, CDR2 FRNRAP. The V gene end was trimmed by 6 bases and the J gene end by 4 bases; junction bases not matched to a gene: 7. CDR3 in DNA: TGTGCTAGTGGCCCCCCGGGAGGGGGCACCGGGGAGCTGTTTTTT. It translates to CASGPPGGGTGELFF.

V is TRBV11-3 and J is TRBJ2-2, with D maybe TRBD1 (8 bases). Trimming removed 5 bases from V and 4 bases from J, with 23 bases in between. Germline CDR1 SGHNT, CDR2 YENEEA. CDR3 length: 18 amino acids. DNA for the CDR3: TGTGCCAGCAGCGGGCGGACAGGGAGGGATTTTATCACCGGGGAGCTGTTTTTT. Translated: CASSGRTGRDFITGELFF. The full variable domain, rest sourced from reference TRBV11-3 and TRBJ2-2, is EAGVVQSPRYKIIEKKQPVAFWCNPISGHNTLYWYLQNLGQGPELLIRYENEEAVDDSQLPKDRFSAERLKGVDSTLKIQPAELGDSAVYLCASSGRTGRDFITGELFFGEGSRLTVL.

The chain employs TRBV5-4 and TRBJ2-5, with D possibly matching TRBD2 (6 bases). Between the trimmed V and J ends, which lost 3 bases and 0 bases, there was a span of 12 bases. Germline V gene data show CDR1 as SGHNT and CDR2 as YYREEE (reference sequence). The CDR3 runs to 15 residues. CDR3 coding DNA: TGTGCCAGCAGCTGGGTGGGGGGAAACCAAGAGACCCAGTACTTC. Its protein product is CASSWVGGNQETQYF.

The J gene is TRBJ1-5, the V gene TRBV28, with TRBD1 matching 10 bases. Looked up from germline, CDR1 is MDHEN and CDR2 is SYDVKM. The CDR3 is 18 amino acids. V dropped 8 bases and J dropped 4; count of bases not matched to a gene: 17. The CDR3 coding sequence is TGTGCCAGCCGTACCCACCCCGGGACAGGGGTTTTGAATCAGCCCCAGCATTTT. It is translated as CASRTHPGTGVLNQPQHF.

V usage is TRBV11-2 and J usage is TRBJ2-7; D unclear. This CDR3 has 14 residues. Germline V gene sequence: CDR1 SGHAT, CDR2 FQNNGV. The ends were cut back, 5 bases at V and 3 bases at J, with 14 bases in the middle. In nucleotides, the CDR3 is TGTGCCAGCAGCCCCTTGTCTAGTGGCTACGAGCAGTACTTC. Amino acid sequence: CASSPLSSGYEQYF.

This sequence joins TRBV6-6 and TRBJ1-1, with 11 bases fitting TRBD1. Germline V gene lookup returns CDR1 MNHNY and CDR2 SVGAGI (reference sequence). The CDR3 consists of 16 residues. J was trimmed by 7 bases and V by 7 bases; bases with no gene match: 14. The CDR3, as DNA: TGTGCCAGCAACCCGGGGGACAGGGGGAGAAGTATTGAAGCTTTCTTT. Translating gives CASNPGDRGRSIEAFF.

J is TRBJ2-5 and V is TRBV5-6; tentatively, D is TRBD1 (5 bases). V was pared by 2 bases and J by 2 bases, with 13 bases between. The CDR3 length is 15 residues. The V gene's germline CDR1 is SGHDT and CDR2 YYEEEE. CDR3 sequence (DNA): TGTGCCAGCAGCTTTTTAGGGGCCATACAAGAGACCCAGTACTTC. It yields the protein CASSFLGAIQETQYF.